The rows below give T cell receptor beta chains drawn from one sample of a study of T-cell memory formation after mild COVID-19. TCRdb ran MiXCR on the 5' RACE reads and lists one entry per CDR3 protein. The sample contains roughly 450,000 distinct CDR3 sequences, roughly 20% of which appear only once. Sequencing used PBMCs or a T cell subset sorted from them (not recorded which). These TCRs come from an adult woman who had mild COVID-19 (a few samples of this study predate the infection). Cell type and time point are not known. CDR3s include the opening cysteine and the closing phenylalanine or tryptophan.

TRBV6-5	TRBJ2-3	CASSSRRSGGRTDTQYF
TRBV12-3/TRBV12-4	TRBJ2-7	CASTRDSSYEQYF
TRBV6-6	TRBJ2-7	CASSYSFREQYF
TRBV3-1	TRBJ2-7	CASSQSPSGGREQYF
TRBV20-1	TRBJ2-2	CSATLGGGELFF
TRBV7-9	TRBJ2-2	CASSLGGHLVNTGELFF
TRBV20-1	TRBJ1-6	CSASNGFRVGISPLHF
TRBV5-1	TRBJ2-7	CASSLEAGTGRGEQYF
TRBV6-5	TRBJ1-2	CASSRQGDYGYTF
TRBV12-3/TRBV12-4	TRBJ2-3	CASSLTGGRTDTQYF
TRBV12-3/TRBV12-4	TRBJ1-1	CASSSGGWGFANTEAFF
TRBV4-1	TRBJ1-1	CASSQASGGIFEAFF
TRBV20-1	TRBJ2-3	CSARAPSGNTQYF
TRBV5-6	TRBJ2-5	CASSLRSETQYF
TRBV25-1	TRBJ1-1	CASSESRQGITEAFF
TRBV2	TRBJ2-5	CASSNRETQYF